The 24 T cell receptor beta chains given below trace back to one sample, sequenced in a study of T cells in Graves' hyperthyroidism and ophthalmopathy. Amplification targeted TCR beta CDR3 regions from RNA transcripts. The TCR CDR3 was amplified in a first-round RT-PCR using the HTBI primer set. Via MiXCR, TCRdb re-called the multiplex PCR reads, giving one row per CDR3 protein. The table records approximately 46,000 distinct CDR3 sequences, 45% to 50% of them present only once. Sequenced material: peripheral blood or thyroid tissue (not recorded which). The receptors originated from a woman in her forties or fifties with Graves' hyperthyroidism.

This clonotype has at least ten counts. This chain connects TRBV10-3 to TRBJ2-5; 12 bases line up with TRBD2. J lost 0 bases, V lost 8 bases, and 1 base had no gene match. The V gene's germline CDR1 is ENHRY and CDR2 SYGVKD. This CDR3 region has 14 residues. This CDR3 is CAIRTSGNQETQYF. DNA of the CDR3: TGTGCCATCCGGACTAGCGGGAACCAAGAGACCCAGTACTTC.

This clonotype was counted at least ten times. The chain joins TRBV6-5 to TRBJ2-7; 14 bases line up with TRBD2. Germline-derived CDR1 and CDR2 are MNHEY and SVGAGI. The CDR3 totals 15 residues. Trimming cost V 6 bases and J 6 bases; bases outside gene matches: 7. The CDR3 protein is CASRSPGTSGSEQYF. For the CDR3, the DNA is TGTGCCAGCAGATCCCCCGGGACTAGCGGGAGCGAGCAGTACTTC.

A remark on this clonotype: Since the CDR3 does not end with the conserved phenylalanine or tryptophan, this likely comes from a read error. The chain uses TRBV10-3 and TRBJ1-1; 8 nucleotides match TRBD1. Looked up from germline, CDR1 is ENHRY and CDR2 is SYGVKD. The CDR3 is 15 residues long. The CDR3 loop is CAISGSGQANTEAFS. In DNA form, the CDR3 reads TGTGCTATCAGTGGATCGGGACAGGCAAACACTGAAGCTTTCTCT.

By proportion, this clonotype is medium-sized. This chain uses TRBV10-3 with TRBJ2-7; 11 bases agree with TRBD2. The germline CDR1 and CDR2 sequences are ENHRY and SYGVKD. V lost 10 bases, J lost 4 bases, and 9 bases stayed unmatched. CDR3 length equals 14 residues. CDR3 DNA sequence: TGTGCCACCCTGGATGGGACTAGCGGTTACGAGCAGTACTTC. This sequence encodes CATLDGTSGYEQYF.

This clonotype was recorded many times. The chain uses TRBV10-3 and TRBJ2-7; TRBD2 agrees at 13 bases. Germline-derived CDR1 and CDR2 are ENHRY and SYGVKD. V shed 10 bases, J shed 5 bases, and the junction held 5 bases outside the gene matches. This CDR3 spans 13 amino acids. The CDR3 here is CATELAGGNEQYF. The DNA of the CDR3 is TGTGCCACAGAACTAGCGGGAGGGAACGAGCAGTACTTC.

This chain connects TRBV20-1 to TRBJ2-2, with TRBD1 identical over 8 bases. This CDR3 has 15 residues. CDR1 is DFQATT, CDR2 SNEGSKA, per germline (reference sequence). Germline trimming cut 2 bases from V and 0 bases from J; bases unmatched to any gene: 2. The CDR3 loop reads CSARPGGSNTGELFF. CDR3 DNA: TGCAGTGCTAGACCAGGGGGCTCGAACACCGGGGAGCTGTTTTTT.

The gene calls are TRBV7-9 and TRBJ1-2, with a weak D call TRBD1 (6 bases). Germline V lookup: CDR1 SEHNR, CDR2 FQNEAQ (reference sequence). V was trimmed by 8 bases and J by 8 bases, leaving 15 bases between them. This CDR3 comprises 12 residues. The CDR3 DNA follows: TGTGCCAGCGGTAGACCAGGGGACGGCTACACCTTC. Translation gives CASGRPGDGYTF.

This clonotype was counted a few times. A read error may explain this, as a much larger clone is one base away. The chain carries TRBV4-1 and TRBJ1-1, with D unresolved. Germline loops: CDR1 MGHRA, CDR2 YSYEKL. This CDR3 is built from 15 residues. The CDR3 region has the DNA TGCGCCAACAGCCAAACCAGGATCATGCACACTGAAGCTTTCTTT. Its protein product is CANSQTRIMHTEAFF.

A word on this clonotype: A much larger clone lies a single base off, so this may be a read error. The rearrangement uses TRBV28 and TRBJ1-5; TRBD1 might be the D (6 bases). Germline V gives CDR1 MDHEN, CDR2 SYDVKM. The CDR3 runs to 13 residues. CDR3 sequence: CASSLRGNQPQPF. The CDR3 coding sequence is TGTGCCAGCAGTTTGAGGGGGAATCAGCCCCAGCCTTTT.

The CDR3 DNA is TGTGCCAGCAGCCTCCCTGGACAGGGGGCGTTCACCTTC. Amino acids: CASSLPGQGAFTF. This rearrangement joins TRBV4-2 to TRBJ1-2; 11 nucleotides agree with TRBD1. The germline gives CDR1 LGHNA, CDR2 YNFKEQ. The trim removed 4 bases at V and 13 bases at J, leaving 8 bases unmatched. CDR3 length: 13 residues.

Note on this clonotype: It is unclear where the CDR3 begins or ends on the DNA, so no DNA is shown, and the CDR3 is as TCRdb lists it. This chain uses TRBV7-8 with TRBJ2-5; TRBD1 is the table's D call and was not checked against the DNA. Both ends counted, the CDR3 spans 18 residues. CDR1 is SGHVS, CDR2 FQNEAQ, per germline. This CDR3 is CASSIYLCSVVGGGTQYF.

CDR3 residues: CASSSTGETQYF. For the CDR3, the DNA is TGTGCCAGCAGTTCAACCGGGGAGACCCAGTACTTC. The V gene is TRBV28, the J gene TRBJ2-5; D is unclear. CDR3 length equals 12 residues. V was pared by 4 bases and J by 5 bases, with 8 bases between. Germline assignment: CDR1 MDHEN and CDR2 SYDVKM.

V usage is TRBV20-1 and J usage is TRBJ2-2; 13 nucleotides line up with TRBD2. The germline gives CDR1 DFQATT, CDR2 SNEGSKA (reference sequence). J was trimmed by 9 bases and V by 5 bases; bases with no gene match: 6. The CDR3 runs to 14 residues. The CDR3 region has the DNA TGCAGTGCTTCCAGGACTAGCGGGAGTAGGGAGCTGTTTTTT. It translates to CSASRTSGSRELFF.

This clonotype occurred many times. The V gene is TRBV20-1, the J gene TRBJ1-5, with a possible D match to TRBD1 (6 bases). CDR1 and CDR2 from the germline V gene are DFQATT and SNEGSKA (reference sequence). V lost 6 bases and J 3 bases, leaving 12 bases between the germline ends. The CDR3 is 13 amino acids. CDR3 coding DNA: TGCAGTGCGATTGGACAGCCCAATCAGCCCCAGCATTTT. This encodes CSAIGQPNQPQHF.

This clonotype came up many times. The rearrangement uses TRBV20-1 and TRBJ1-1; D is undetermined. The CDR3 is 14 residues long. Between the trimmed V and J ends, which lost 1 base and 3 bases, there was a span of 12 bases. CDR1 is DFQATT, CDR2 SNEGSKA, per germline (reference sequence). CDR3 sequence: CSARGSGSDTEAFF. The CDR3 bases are TGCAGTGCTAGAGGCTCGGGCAGTGACACTGAAGCTTTCTTT.

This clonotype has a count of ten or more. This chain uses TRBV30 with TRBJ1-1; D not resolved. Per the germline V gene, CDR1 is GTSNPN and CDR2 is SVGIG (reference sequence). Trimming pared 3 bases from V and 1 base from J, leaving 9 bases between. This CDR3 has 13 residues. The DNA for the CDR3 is TGTGCCTGGAGGGTGCTCGGGAACACTGAAGCTTTCTTT. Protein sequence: CAWRVLGNTEAFF.

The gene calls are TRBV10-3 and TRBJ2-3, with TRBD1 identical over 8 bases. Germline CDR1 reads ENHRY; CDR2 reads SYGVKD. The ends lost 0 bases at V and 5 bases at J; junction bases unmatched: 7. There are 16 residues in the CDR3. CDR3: CAISESRQGAGDTQYF. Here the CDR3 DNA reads TGTGCCATCAGTGAGTCGAGGCAGGGGGCGGGAGATACGCAGTATTTT.

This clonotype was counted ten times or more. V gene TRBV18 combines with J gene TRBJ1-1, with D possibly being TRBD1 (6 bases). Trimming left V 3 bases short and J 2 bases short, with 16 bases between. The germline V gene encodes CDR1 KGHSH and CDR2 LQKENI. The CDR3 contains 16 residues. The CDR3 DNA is TGTGCCAGCTCACCTCAGGGAGGGGGGATCAACACTGAAGCTTTCTTT. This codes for CASSPQGGGINTEAFF.

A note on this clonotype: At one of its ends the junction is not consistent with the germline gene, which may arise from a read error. CDR3 sequence: CASSLGRGEAAF. The CDR3 DNA sequence: TGCGCCAGCAGCTTGGGCAGGGGCGAAGCGGCTTTC. This chain joins TRBV5-1 and TRBJ2-6, with D possibly TRBD1 on 6 matching bases. This CDR3 is built from 12 residues. In germline, CDR1 is SGHRS, CDR2 YFSETQ.

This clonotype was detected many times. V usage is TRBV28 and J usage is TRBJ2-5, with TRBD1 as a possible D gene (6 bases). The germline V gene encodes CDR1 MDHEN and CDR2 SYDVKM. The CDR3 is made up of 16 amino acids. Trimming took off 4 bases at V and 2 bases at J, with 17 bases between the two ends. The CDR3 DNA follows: TGTGCCAGCAGTTGGACCTCGGACAGTCCTCAAGAGACCCAGTACTTC. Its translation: CASSWTSDSPQETQYF.

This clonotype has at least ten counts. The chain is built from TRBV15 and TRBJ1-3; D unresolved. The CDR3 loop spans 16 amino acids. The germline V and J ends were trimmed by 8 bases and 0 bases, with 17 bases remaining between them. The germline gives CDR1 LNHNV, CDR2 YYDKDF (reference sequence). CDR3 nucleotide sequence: TGTGCCACCTCTGCCCGGCAGACTTACTCTGGAAACACCATATATTTT. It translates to CATSARQTYSGNTIYF.

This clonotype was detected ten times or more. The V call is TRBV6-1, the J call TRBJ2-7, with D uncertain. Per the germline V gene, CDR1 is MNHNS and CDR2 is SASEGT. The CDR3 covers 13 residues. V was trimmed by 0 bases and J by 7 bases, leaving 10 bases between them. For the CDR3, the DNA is TGTGCCAGCAGTGAAGCAACACCCTTTGAGCAGTACTTC. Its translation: CASSEATPFEQYF.

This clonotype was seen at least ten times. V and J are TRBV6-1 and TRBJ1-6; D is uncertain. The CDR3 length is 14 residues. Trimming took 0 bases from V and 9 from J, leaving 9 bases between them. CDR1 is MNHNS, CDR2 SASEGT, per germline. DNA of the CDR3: TGTGCCAGCAGTGAAGCGAGTGCGGGTTCACCCCTCCACTTT. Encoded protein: CASSEASAGSPLHF.

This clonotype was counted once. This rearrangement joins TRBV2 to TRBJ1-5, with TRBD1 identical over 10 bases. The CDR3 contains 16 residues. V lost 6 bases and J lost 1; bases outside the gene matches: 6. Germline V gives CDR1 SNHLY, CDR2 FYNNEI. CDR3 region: CASRAGQGGSNQPQHF. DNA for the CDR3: TGTGCCAGCAGAGCAGGACAGGGGGGGAGCAATCAGCCCCAGCATTTT.